These 9 T cell receptor beta chains originate from one sample sequenced in a study of T cells in Graves' hyperthyroidism and ophthalmopathy. Researchers amplified the TCR beta CDR3 regions from RNA transcripts. HTBI primers were used for first-round RT-PCR of the TCR CDR3. Via MiXCR, TCRdb re-called the multiplex PCR reads, giving one row per CDR3 protein. The data hold about 290,000 distinct CDR3 sequences, with roughly 17% observed a single time. The sample comprised blood. The source is a man younger than 45 with Graves' hyperthyroidism.

This clonotype was recorded once. The genes are TRBV24-1 and TRBJ2-3; 8 nucleotides match TRBD1. CDR3 length equals 16 residues. Looked up from germline, CDR1 is KGHDR and CDR2 is SFDVKD. V gave up 4 bases and J gave up 1 base; unmatched junction bases: 6. The CDR3 bases are TGTGCCACCAGTGACCTAATGACAGGGGGCACAGATACGCAGTATTTT. The encoded protein is CATSDLMTGGTDTQYF.

This clonotype has ten or more counts. This chain uses TRBV7-9 with TRBJ2-1; 8 bases agree with TRBD2. The CDR3 sequence is 15 residues long. V gave up 2 bases and J gave up 4 bases; unmatched junction bases: 4. Looked up from germline, CDR1 is SEHNR and CDR2 is FQNEAQ (reference sequence). The CDR3 DNA is TGTGCCAGCAGCTTAATACTAGCGGAATACAATGAGCAGTTCTTC. It translates to CASSLILAEYNEQFF.

The rearrangement uses TRBV11-2 and TRBJ2-1; D call uncertain. With 4 bases removed from V and 7 bases from J, the gap between germline ends came to 17 bases. The CDR3 is made up of 15 amino acids. Germline loops: CDR1 SGHAT, CDR2 FQNNGV. CDR3 nucleotide sequence: TGTGCCAGCAGCTCTATCACCGGACGGATGAATGAGCAGTTCTTC. It yields the protein CASSSITGRMNEQFF.

This clonotype was seen only a few times. V and J are TRBV15 and TRBJ1-4; D call uncertain. The CDR3 has 15 residues. V lost 3 bases, J lost 8 bases, and 16 bases lay in between. Germline loops: CDR1 LNHNV, CDR2 YYDKDF (reference sequence). Written as DNA, the CDR3 is TGTGCCACCAGCAGGGCTTCCGGGGTGTGGGAAAAACTGTTTTTT. It encodes CATSRASGVWEKLFF.

The chain couples TRBV6-5 to TRBJ2-7; D unclear. Trimming stripped 0 bases from V and 2 bases from J, with 11 bases between. The CDR3 extends over 15 amino acids. Germline lookup yields CDR1 MNHEY and CDR2 SVGAGI. The CDR3 DNA follows: TGTGCCAGCAGTTACTCTTATCTTGAAACCTACGAGCAGTACTTC. Encoded protein: CASSYSYLETYEQYF.

The table lists this clonotype with many counts. CDR3 region: CASSVQGARTGELFF. CDR3 DNA sequence: TGTGCCAGCAGTGTACAGGGGGCGCGGACCGGGGAGCTGTTTTTT. The V gene is TRBV6-1, the J gene TRBJ2-2; 9 bases match TRBD1. V lost 4 bases and J lost 5; bases outside the gene matches: 5. CDR3 length equals 15 residues. From germline, CDR1 is MNHNS and CDR2 SASEGT.

The table lists this clonotype with many counts. This chain uses TRBV30 with TRBJ2-5; 7 bases fit TRBD2. This CDR3 region has 13 residues. The V and J ends lost 0 bases and 5 bases, in that order; junction bases with no gene match: 3. Germline assignment: CDR1 GTSNPN and CDR2 SVGIG (reference sequence). The DNA for the CDR3 is TGTGCCTGGAGTGTAAACGGGGGGGAGACCCAGTACTTC. It specifies CAWSVNGGETQYF.

This clonotype was seen ten or more times. The chain links TRBV2 to TRBJ2-1; D gene unclear. The CDR3 runs 15 residues. V dropped 2 bases and J dropped 0 bases, with 8 bases sitting between them. Germline assignment: CDR1 SNHLY and CDR2 FYNNEI. CDR3 in DNA: TGTGCCAGCAGTGAAACAGCGACCTCCTACAATGAGCAGTTCTTC. This codes for CASSETATSYNEQFF.

This chain links TRBV5-4 with TRBJ2-7, with unresolved D. The CDR3 is made up of 13 amino acids. Looked up from germline, CDR1 is SGHNT and CDR2 is YYREEE (reference sequence). Deletions cut 0 bases from V and 0 bases from J, with 4 bases between. CDR3 nucleotides: TGTGCCAGCAGCTTGGCCACCTCCTACGAGCAGTACTTC. Translated: CASSLATSYEQYF.